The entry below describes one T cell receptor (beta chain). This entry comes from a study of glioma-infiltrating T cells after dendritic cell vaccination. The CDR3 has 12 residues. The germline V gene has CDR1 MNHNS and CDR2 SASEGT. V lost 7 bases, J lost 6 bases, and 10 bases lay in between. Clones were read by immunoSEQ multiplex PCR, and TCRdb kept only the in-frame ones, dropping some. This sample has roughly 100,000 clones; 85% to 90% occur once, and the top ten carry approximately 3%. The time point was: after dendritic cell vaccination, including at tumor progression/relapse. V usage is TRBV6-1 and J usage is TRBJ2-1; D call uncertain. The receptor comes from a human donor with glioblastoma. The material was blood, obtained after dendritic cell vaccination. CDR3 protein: CASINLSNEQFF. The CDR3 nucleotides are TGTGCCAGCATCAACTTAAGCAATGAGCAGTTCTTC.